This T cell receptor beta chain was recovered during a study of blood T cells in healthy people across ages. As concerns this clonotype: Its specificity is unknown.

PCR was performed a second time for about 7 to 12 cycles using a sample-barcoded 5' primer and a J-beta primer mix. Each CDR3 protein is one row after TCRdb ran MiXCR on the 5' RACE reads. The sample consists of 1.5 million to 2 million distinct CDR3 sequences, 28% of them appearing once. Regarding the study as a whole: Among T cells, TCR beta diversity per million cells dropped roughly linearly as age rose.

The CDR3 loop spans 15 amino acids. J lost 6 bases, V lost 8 bases, and 7 bases had no gene match. The germline CDR1 and CDR2 sequences are SGHTA and FQGNSA. Peripheral blood samples of around 9.3 milliliters were drawn from each donor. The chain employs TRBV7-2 and TRBJ2-1; 13 nucleotides match TRBD2. The sequence came from a woman aged 25 to 39 in good health. Sequencing input: blood. This chain's CDR3 is CASCPGTSGINEQFF. CDR3 DNA sequence: TGTGCCAGCTGCCCCGGGACTAGCGGGATCAATGAGCAGTTCTTC.